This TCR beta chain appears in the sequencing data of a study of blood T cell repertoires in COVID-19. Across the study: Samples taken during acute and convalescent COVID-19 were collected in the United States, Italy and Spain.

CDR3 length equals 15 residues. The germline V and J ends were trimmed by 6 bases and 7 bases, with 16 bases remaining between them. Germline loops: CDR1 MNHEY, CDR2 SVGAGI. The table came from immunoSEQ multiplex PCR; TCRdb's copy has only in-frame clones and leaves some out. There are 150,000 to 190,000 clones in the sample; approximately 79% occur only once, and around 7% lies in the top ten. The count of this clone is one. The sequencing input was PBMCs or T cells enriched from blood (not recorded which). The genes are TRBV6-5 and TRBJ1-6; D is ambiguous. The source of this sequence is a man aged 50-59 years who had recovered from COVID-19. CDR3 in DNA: TGTGCCAGCAGCCTGGAGGGCGTTGGAAATTCACCCCTCCACTTT. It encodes CASSLEGVGNSPLHF.